This T cell receptor (beta chain) is from a study of blood T cell dynamics during melanoma immunotherapy. Data came from immunoSEQ multiplex PCR; TCRdb stores just in-frame clones and leaves some out. The profile shows over 10,000 clones, about nine tenths of them singletons. Study-wide results and limits: Whether repertoire-driving clones were melanoma-specific could not be determined.

V was clipped by 5 bases and J by 7 bases, with 12 bases between them. Per the germline V gene, CDR1 is DFQATT and CDR2 is SNEGSKA (reference sequence). The CDR3 length is 11 residues. Notes on this clone: Its matching antigen is unknown.

As for time point: pre-treatment baseline. The origin of this receptor is a human donor with melanoma. The rearrangement joins TRBV20-1 to TRBJ2-7; D is unclear. Specimen: blood, collected from a patient treated with checkpoint blockade. This CDR3 reads CSAETSPEQYF. CDR3 sequence (DNA): TGCAGTGCTGAGACTTCCCCTGAGCAGTACTTC.